This T cell receptor (beta chain) was profiled in a study of T cells in Graves' hyperthyroidism and ophthalmopathy (dated by TCRdb to between 2019 and 2020). Describing the broader study: Peripheral blood was collected at initial diagnosis, before any treatment. Following sampling, methimazole starting at 30 mg daily was given to hyperthyroidism patients, and high-dose intravenous methylprednisolone was given to ophthalmopathy patients. Whether ophthalmopathy could be predicted prospectively was tested in an independent validation cohort made up of fewer than 20 hyperthyroidism patients plus 17 patients who later progressed to ophthalmopathy. TCR V-J signatures able to tell the groups apart were searched for in a discovery cohort of some 97 patients, of whom roughly 42 had Graves' ophthalmopathy and roughly 58 had stable Graves' hyperthyroidism. The approximately 100 discovery patients were divided at random into training and test sets in a 7:3 ratio. The paper reports TCR Vbeta CDR3 sequencing of approximately 140 peripheral blood samples: some 44 ophthalmopathy, under 80 hyperthyroidism and approximately 17 progressor patients. In several Graves' hyperthyroidism patients, the study also compared T-cell repertoires from thyroid tissue with T-cell repertoires from blood. Paper-wide results and their limitations: No statistical method was used to fix the sample size in advance, and group allocation was not hidden from the investigators. Most expanded thyroid clonotypes (frequency above 0.001) were also detected in blood, suggesting blood repertoires may reflect thyroid immune responses. A model built on a 13 V-J signature distinguished ophthalmopathy from stable hyperthyroidism, reaching around 88% sensitivity and around 81% specificity in cross-validation and 80%/75% in testing. In validation, progression to ophthalmopathy was predicted by the model with roughly 69% sensitivity and 72.22% specificity, a median of roughly six months before onset.

Ophthalmopathy patients had moderately to severely active disease, with a Clinical Activity Score of 3 or more, a NOSPECS grade of 4 or more, and a disease duration of less than 3 months. Exclusion was applied to patients with uncontrolled infections, other autoimmune diseases, pregnancy or lactation. Clinical symptoms, serum thyroxine and TRAb, thyroid ultrasound, and orbital computed tomography formed the basis for the diagnoses. PBMCs were isolated from 7.5 to 10 ml of fresh peripheral blood by Ficoll-Paque density gradient centrifugation. Total RNA was extracted with Trizol reagent, and quality was checked on an Agilent 2100 Bioanalyzer. Amplification of TCR beta CDR3 regions was carried out from RNA transcripts. For the first round of RT-PCR on the TCR CDR3, the HTBI primer set was used together with the Qiagen OneStep RT-PCR kit. Libraries were constructed in a second round of multiplex PCR, after which size selection and purification were carried out. Sequencing of the libraries was done on an Illumina HiSeq2000 using paired-end 100 bp reads. On the authors' methods: SOAPnuke was used to process the raw data, removing reads that contained adapters or uncalled bases, had a mean Phred below 15, or lacked an exact match to the constant primer or identifier. COPE v1.2.5 was used to merge the high-quality paired reads, and each unique nucleotide sequence was defined as a clonotype. MiTCR v1.1 was used to align the clonotypes against IMGT TRBV, TRBD and TRBJ reference segments. Only V-J combinations with frequency above 0.0001, covering approximately 99% of repertoires, were analysed. The TCS score was defined as the ratio of F50 (clonal expansion) to E x V (chaos), calculated using BLOSUM62-based TCRdist between CDR3 peptides within each V-J. Welch's t-statistics and random forest reduced roughly 500 V-J features to 10 to 15, which were used in a naive Bayes classifier (R e1071). Starting from the raw public reads, TCRdb applied fastp trimming at Q25, assembled clones with MiXCR and retained in-frame beta chains. Rows with a matching CDR3 protein are joined into one entry that keeps the most common DNA and genes. TCRdb, not the original authors, processed these V and J calls. The table for this sample lists about 410,000 distinct CDR3 sequences; 14% to 15% of them were counted only once. About 12% of the sample lies in the top ten.

Many counts were recorded for this clonotype. Its antigen is still unknown. No base-level quality is on record; no much larger clone is a single base apart. This receptor was obtained from a man between 18 and 35 years old with Graves' ophthalmopathy. Material for sequencing was blood.

The CDR3 protein is CSALGDLRLFF. DNA sequence: TGCAGTGCCCTAGGGGACCTGCGGCTGTTTTTT. The chain uses TRBV20-1 and TRBJ2-2; the D call could be TRBD1 or TRBD2, with each sharing 5 bases. The germline V gene (reference sequence) gives CDR1 as DFQATT and CDR2 as SNEGSKA. Reading from cysteine to phenylalanine, the CDR3 counts 11 amino acids. Only the CDR3 part of the read is kept: 33 bases, read in frame from the first base. Between the V and J ends, shortened by 6 bases and 13 bases respectively, the junction contains 15 bases.